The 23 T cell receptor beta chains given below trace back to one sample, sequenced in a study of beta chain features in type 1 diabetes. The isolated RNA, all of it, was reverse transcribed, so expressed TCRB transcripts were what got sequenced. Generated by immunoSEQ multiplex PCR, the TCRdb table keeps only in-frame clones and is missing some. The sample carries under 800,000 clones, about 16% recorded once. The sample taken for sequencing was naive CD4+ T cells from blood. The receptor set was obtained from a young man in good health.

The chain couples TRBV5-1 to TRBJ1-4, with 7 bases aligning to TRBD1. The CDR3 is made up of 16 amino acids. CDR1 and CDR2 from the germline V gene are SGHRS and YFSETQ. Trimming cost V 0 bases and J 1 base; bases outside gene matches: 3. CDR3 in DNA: TGCGCCAGCAGCTTGGGCAGGGGGAGAACTAATGAAAAACTGTTTTTT. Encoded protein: CASSLGRGRTNEKLFF.

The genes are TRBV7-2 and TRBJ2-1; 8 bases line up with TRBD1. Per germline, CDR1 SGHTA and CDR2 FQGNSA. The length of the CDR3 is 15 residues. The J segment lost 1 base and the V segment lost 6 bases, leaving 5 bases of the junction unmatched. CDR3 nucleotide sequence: TGTGCCAGCAGTCCGGACAGGGCATCCTACAATGAGCAGTTCTTC. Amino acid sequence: CASSPDRASYNEQFF. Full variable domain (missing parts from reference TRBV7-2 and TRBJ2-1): GAGVSQSPSNKVTEKGKDVELRCDPISGHTALYWYRQSLGQGLEFLIYFQGNSAPDKSGLPSDRFSAERTGGSVSTLTIQRTQQEDSAVYLCASSPDRASYNEQFFGPGTRLTVL.

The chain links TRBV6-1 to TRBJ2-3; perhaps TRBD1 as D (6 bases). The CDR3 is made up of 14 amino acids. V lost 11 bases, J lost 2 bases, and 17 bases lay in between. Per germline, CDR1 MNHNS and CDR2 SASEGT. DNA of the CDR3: TGTGCCGGAGCCGACAGGATTAACACAGATACGCAGTATTTT. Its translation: CAGADRINTDTQYF.

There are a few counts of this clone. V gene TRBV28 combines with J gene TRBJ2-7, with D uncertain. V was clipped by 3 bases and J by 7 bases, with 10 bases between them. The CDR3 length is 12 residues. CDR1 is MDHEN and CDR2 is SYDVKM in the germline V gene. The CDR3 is CASSLITREQYF. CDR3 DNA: TGTGCCAGCAGTTTGATAACGCGGGAGCAGTACTTC.

CDR3 amino acids: CASSQVQGSKINYGYTF. The CDR3 DNA reads TGTGCCAGCAGCCAAGTTCAGGGATCAAAGATTAACTATGGCTACACCTTC. The chain couples TRBV14 to TRBJ1-2, with D maybe TRBD1 (5 bases). The CDR3 runs to 17 residues. Germline V CDR1 and CDR2: SGHDN, FVKESK. Trimming left V 1 base short and J 1 base short, with 16 bases between.

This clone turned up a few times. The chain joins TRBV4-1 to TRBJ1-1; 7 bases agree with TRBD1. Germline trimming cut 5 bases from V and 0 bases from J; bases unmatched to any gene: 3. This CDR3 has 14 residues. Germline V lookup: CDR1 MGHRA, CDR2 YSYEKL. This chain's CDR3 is CASSWQGVNTEAFF. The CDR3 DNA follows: TGCGCCAGCAGCTGGCAGGGGGTGAACACTGAAGCTTTCTTT.

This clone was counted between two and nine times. In DNA form, the CDR3 reads TGTGCCAGCTCGGGACCGACGTCGGGCTACACCTTC. This gives the protein CASSGPTSGYTF. The chain couples TRBV6-6 to TRBJ1-2, with D possibly being TRBD1 (5 bases). V lost 8 bases, J lost 8 bases, and 15 bases lay in between. CDR1 and CDR2 from the germline V gene are MNHNY and SVGAGI (reference sequence). CDR3 length equals 12 residues.

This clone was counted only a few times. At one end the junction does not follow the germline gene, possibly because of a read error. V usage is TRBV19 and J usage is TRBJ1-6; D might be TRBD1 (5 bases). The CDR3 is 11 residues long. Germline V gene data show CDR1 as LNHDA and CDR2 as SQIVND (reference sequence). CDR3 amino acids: CASTPALGRCF. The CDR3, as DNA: TGTGCCAGTACCCCAGCCTTGGGACGATGCTTT.

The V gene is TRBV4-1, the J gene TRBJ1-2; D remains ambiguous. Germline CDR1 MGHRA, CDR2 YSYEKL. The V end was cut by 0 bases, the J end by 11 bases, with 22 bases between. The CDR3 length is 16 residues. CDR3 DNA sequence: TGCGCCAGCAGCCAAGATCCCCCGACTTCCCCCGGGCGGTACACCTTC. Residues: CASSQDPPTSPGRYTF.

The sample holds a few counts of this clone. The CDR3 sequence: CSVYQGLAGGLGTQYF. CDR3 sequence (DNA): TGCAGCGTCTACCAAGGACTAGCGGGGGGTTTGGGTACGCAGTATTTT. The rearrangement uses TRBV29-1 and TRBJ2-3; the match to TRBD2 covers 14 bases. After removal of 6 bases from V and 8 bases from J, the junction contained 13 bases not matched to a gene. Looked up from germline, CDR1 is SQVTM and CDR2 is ANQGSEA. This CDR3 comprises 16 residues.

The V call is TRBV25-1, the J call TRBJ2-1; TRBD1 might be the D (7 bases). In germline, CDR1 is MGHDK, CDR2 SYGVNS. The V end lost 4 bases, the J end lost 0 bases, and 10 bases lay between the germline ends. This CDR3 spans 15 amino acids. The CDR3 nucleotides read TGTGCCAGCAGTGCGGGGGACAGCTCCTACAATGAGCAGTTCTTC. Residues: CASSAGDSSYNEQFF.

CDR3 nucleotide sequence: TGTGCCATCGCGACAGGGAACACTGAAGCTTTCTTT. Protein product: CAIATGNTEAFF. This sequence joins TRBV10-3 and TRBJ1-1, with D tentatively TRBD1 (6 bases). The ends were cut back, 8 bases at V and 1 base at J, with 8 bases in the middle. CDR3 length equals 12 residues. Per germline, CDR1 ENHRY and CDR2 SYGVKD.

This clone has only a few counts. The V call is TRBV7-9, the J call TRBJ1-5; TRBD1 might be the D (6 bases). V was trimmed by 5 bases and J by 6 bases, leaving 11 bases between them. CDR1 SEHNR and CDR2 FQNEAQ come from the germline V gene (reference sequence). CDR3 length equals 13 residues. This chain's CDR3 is CASSSQGIQPQHF. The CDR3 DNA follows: TGTGCCAGCAGCAGCCAGGGGATTCAGCCCCAGCATTTT.

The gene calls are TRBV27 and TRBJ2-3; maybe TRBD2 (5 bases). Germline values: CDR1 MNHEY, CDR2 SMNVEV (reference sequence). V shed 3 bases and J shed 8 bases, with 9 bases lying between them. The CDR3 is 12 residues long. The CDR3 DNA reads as TGTGCCAGCAGTTTCCCAGGAGGTACGCAGTATTTT. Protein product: CASSFPGGTQYF.

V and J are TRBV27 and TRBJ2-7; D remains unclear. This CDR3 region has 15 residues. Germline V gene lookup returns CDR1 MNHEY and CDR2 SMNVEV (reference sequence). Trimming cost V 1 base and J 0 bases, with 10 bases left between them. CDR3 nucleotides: TGTGCCAGCAGTTTATGGAAAGGTAGCTCCTACGAGCAGTACTTC. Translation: CASSLWKGSSYEQYF.

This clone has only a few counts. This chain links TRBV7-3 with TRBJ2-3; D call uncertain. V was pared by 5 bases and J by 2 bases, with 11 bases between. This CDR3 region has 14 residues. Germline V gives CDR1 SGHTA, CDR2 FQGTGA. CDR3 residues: CASSLQGYTDTQYF. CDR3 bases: TGTGCCAGCAGCCTACAAGGCTACACAGATACGCAGTATTTT.

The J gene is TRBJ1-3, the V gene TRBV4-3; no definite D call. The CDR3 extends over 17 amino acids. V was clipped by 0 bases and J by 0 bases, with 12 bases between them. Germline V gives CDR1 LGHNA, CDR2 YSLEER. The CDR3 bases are TGCGCCAGCAGCCAAGATGCTGGCAGGAGCTCTGGAAACACCATATATTTT. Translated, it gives CASSQDAGRSSGNTIYF.

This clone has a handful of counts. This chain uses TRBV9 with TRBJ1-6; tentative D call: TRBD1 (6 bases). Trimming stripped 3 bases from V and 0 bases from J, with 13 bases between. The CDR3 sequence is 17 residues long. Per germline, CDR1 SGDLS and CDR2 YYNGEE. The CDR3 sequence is CASSGGRGFSYNSPLHF. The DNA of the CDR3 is TGTGCCAGCAGCGGTGGCAGGGGCTTCTCCTATAATTCACCCCTCCACTTT.

CDR3 nucleotide sequence: TGTGCCAGCAGCTTAACGAAGGACGTGTTCCCAGATACGCAGTATTTT. Its protein product is CASSLTKDVFPDTQYF. The V call is TRBV7-3, the J call TRBJ2-3; no definite D call. This CDR3 is built from 16 residues. Germline V gene sequence: CDR1 SGHTA, CDR2 FQGTGA. Trimming shortened V by 0 bases and J by 4 bases, and 14 bases separated the two germline ends.

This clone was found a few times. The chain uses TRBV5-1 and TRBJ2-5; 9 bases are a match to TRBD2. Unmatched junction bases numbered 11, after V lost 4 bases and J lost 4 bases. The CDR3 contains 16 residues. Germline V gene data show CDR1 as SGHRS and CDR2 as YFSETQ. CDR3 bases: TGCGCCAGCAGCCCCTCCGGCGGGGGGGCACCAGAGACCCAGTACTTC. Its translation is CASSPSGGGAPETQYF.

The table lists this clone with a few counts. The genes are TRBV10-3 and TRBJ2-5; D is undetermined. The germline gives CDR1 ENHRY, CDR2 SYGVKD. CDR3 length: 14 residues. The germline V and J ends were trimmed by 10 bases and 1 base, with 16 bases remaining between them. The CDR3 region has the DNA TGTGCCACGAGATCGTCAGGCACCCAAGAGACCCAGTACTTC. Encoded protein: CATRSSGTQETQYF.

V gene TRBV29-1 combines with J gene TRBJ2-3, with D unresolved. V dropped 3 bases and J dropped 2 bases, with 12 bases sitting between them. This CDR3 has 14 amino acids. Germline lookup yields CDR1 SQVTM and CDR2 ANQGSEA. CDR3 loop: CSVEAGAHTDTQYF. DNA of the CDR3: TGCAGCGTTGAGGCAGGCGCCCACACAGATACGCAGTATTTT.

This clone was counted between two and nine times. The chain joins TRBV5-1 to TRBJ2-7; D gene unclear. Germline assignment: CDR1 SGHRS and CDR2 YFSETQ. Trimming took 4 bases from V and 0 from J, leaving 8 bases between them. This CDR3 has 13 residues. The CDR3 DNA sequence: TGCGCCAGCAGCATAGATAGCTCCTACGAGCAGTACTTC. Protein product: CASSIDSSYEQYF. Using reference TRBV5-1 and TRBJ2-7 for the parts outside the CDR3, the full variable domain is KAGVTQTPRYLIKTRGQQVTLSCSPISGHRSVSWYQQTPGQGLQFLFEYFSETQRNKGNFPGRFSGRQFSNSRSEMNVSTLELGDSALYLCASSIDSSYEQYFGPGTRLTVT.